This paragraph covers one T cell receptor beta chain sequence. The antigen is undetermined. The CDR3 extends over 15 amino acids. Germline assignment: CDR1 SGHRS and CDR2 YFSETQ. The V and J ends lost 7 bases and 0 bases, in that order; junction bases with no gene match: 5. Sequencing used immunoSEQ multiplex PCR; TCRdb keeps in-frame clones, though not all of them. The sample records approximately 100,000 clones, roughly 86% being singletons. This entry is derived from a study of T cell repertoires and HLA-DP antigens. This chain connects TRBV5-1 to TRBJ2-3, with TRBD2 matching 10 bases. The sequence came from a man aged 45-65 years in good health and CMV-seronegative. Sequenced material: CD4+ T cells from PBMCs. This CDR3 is CASGERGGSTDTQYF. The CDR3 region has the DNA TGCGCCAGCGGAGAGCGGGGGGGTAGCACAGATACGCAGTATTTT.